This T cell receptor (beta chain) was retrieved from a study of blood T cells in healthy people across ages. Study-wide results and caveats: More naive CD4+ cells and higher diversity were found in long-lived than in aged donors. Estimates of total diversity, which came from one million sequenced T cells, were considered to be underestimates. Possibly confounding the expanded clonotype changes was the fact that donor CMV status was unknown.

This clonotype occurred many times. The target antigen is unknown. A second PCR of about 7 to 12 cycles used a sample-barcoded 5' primer and a J-beta primer mix. TCRdb reprocessed the 5' RACE reads with MiXCR, giving one entry per CDR3 protein. The sample yields approximately 810,000 distinct CDR3 sequences, around 28% seen once. V was cut by 6 bases and J by 2 bases, with 17 bases left in between. CDR1 is LGHDT and CDR2 is YNNKEL in the germline V gene (reference sequence). This CDR3 has 15 residues. No fewer than 6 million PBMCs went into each sample. The sequence was collected from a woman older than 75 in good health. The V call is TRBV3-1, the J call TRBJ2-7, with D maybe TRBD1 (5 bases). Sequences were obtained from blood. The CDR3 loop is CASSVTPGNTYEQYF. The CDR3 DNA follows: TGTGCCAGCAGTGTCACCCCAGGGAACACCTACGAGCAGTACTTC.